The 16 T cell receptor beta chains below come from one sample, sequenced in a study of T cell responses to AZD1222 COVID-19 vaccine. Here immunoSEQ multiplex PCR was the method, and the copy in TCRdb shows in-frame clones only, minus some. The sample has 100,000 to 150,000 clones, 88% seen once. The source material was peripheral blood, sampled on day 0 of MenACWY control vaccination. These receptor sequences come from an adult in good health.

Details on this clone: One end of the junction does not line up with germline, which may come from a read error. This chain connects TRBV27 to TRBJ2-7; the match to TRBD2 covers 13 bases. The CDR3 has 12 amino acids. Per germline, CDR1 MNHEY and CDR2 SMNVEV (reference sequence). The CDR3 region is CASSSDGTSGNF. The DNA for the CDR3 is TGTGCCAGCAGCAGCGACGGGACTAGCGGGAACTTC.

V is TRBV11-2 and J is TRBJ1-1; a possible D gene is TRBD1 (5 bases). Germline V gene data show CDR1 as SGHAT and CDR2 as FQNNGV. Trimming took off 8 bases at V and 11 bases at J, with 27 bases between the two ends. The CDR3 is 15 amino acids. The DNA for the CDR3 is TGTGCCAGCCTTCCGGGGTCGGGGCTAAATGGTGGGGCTTTCTTT. Its translation is CASLPGSGLNGGAFF.

The rearrangement links TRBV11-2 to TRBJ2-7; TRBD2 matches 11 bases. Germline CDR1 reads SGHAT; CDR2 reads FQNNGV. The CDR3 loop spans 17 amino acids. Losses at the gene ends were 5 bases for V and 2 bases for J; bases not matched to a gene: 11. The CDR3 spells CASSRTPTSGGTYEQYF. CDR3 coding DNA: TGTGCCAGCAGCCGCACCCCAACTAGCGGGGGAACCTACGAGCAGTACTTC.

This clone was seen once. The V call is TRBV5-1, the J call TRBJ1-5, with D tentatively TRBD1 (6 bases). The V gene's germline CDR1 is SGHRS and CDR2 YFSETQ. This CDR3 is 15 amino acids long. The V end lost 4 bases, the J end lost 3 bases, and 14 bases lay between the germline ends. The CDR3 here is CASSRQGSPNQPQHF. The CDR3 DNA follows: TGCGCCAGCAGCAGGCAGGGGAGTCCCAATCAGCCCCAGCATTTT.

This chain connects TRBV2 to TRBJ2-7; 12 bases agree with TRBD2. With V trimmed by 5 bases and J by 4 bases, 0 bases remained unmatched. Per germline, CDR1 SNHLY and CDR2 FYNNEI. The CDR3 totals 13 residues. The CDR3 DNA reads TGTGCCAGCAGTACTAGCGGGAGGTACGAGCAGTACTTC. Translated, it gives CASSTSGRYEQYF.

The V gene is TRBV7-9, the J gene TRBJ2-1, with TRBD1 identical over 7 bases. Germline V gene sequence: CDR1 SEHNR, CDR2 FQNEAQ (reference sequence). Losses at the gene ends were 5 bases for V and 6 bases for J; bases not matched to a gene: 13. The CDR3 is made up of 16 amino acids. CDR3 in DNA: TGTGCCAGCAGCCCCCTGTCGGGACAGAGGTCCAATGAGCAGTTCTTC. This translates into CASSPLSGQRSNEQFF.

This chain uses TRBV6-6 with TRBJ1-6; 7 bases fit TRBD1. CDR1 is MNHNY and CDR2 is SVGAGI in the germline V gene (reference sequence). This CDR3 comprises 15 residues. V shed 5 bases, J shed 8 bases, and the junction held 9 bases outside the gene matches. The CDR3 loop is CASSDDRAKDSPLHF. The CDR3 nucleotides read TGTGCCAGCAGTGATGACAGGGCGAAGGATTCACCCCTCCACTTT.

This chain links TRBV7-2 with TRBJ2-7; 10 positions agree with TRBD2. Trimming removed 3 bases from V and 3 bases from J; junction bases left unmatched: 8. This CDR3 comprises 16 residues. Germline V gene lookup returns CDR1 SGHTA and CDR2 FQGNSA. Here the CDR3 reads CASSFPLAGTHYEQYF. In nucleotides, the CDR3 is TGTGCCAGCAGCTTCCCACTAGCGGGAACACACTACGAGCAGTACTTC.

The chain recombines TRBV28 with TRBJ2-7, with 10 bases matching TRBD2. There are 15 residues in the CDR3. V was pared by 6 bases and J by 4 bases, with 9 bases of the junction left unmatched. The germline CDR1 and CDR2 sequences are MDHEN and SYDVKM. In DNA form, the CDR3 reads TGTGCCAGCAGCCGTAGCGGGAGGAAAGCTTACGAGCAGTACTTC. Amino acid sequence: CASSRSGRKAYEQYF.

The CDR3 loop is CAISESRYEQYF. The CDR3 nucleotides read TGTGCCATCAGTGAGTCACGCTACGAGCAGTACTTC. The V and J genes are TRBV10-3 and TRBJ2-7, with D uncertain. This CDR3 has 12 residues. Trimming shortened V by 0 bases and J by 3 bases, and 3 bases separated the two germline ends. Germline CDR1 ENHRY, CDR2 SYGVKD.

The CDR3: CASKYSMNTEAFF. In DNA, the CDR3 is TGTGCCAGCAAGTACAGCATGAACACTGAAGCTTTCTTT. This sequence joins TRBV2 and TRBJ1-1; D is ambiguous. V was trimmed by 7 bases and J by 0 bases, leaving 9 bases between them. Looked up from germline, CDR1 is SNHLY and CDR2 is FYNNEI. This CDR3 spans 13 amino acids.

The chain recombines TRBV11-2 with TRBJ2-3, with TRBD2 as a possible D gene (5 bases). Trimming pared 1 base from V and 2 bases from J, leaving 19 bases between. The CDR3 has 18 amino acids. CDR1 SGHAT and CDR2 FQNNGV come from the germline V gene. CDR3 in DNA: TGTGCCAGCAGCTTAGTAGGAGTAGCGAATTTTGTCACAGATACGCAGTATTTT. Its translation: CASSLVGVANFVTDTQYF.

This clone has more than one count but fewer than ten. The chain recombines TRBV30 with TRBJ2-6; maybe TRBD1 (5 bases). The CDR3 is made up of 16 amino acids. Germline loops: CDR1 GTSNPN, CDR2 SVGIG (reference sequence). Trimming left V 2 bases short and J 1 base short, with 12 bases between. CDR3 DNA: TGTGCCTGGAGTCACCAGGGCGAATCTGGGGCCAACGTCCTGACTTTC. Its protein is CAWSHQGESGANVLTF. Looking up the rest from reference TRBV30 and TRBJ2-6 gives the full variable domain: SQTIHQWPATLVQPVGSPLSLECTVEGTSNPNLYWYRQAAGRGLQLLFYSVGIGQISSEVPQNLSASRPQDRQFILSSKKLLLSDSGFYLCAWSHQGESGANVLTFGAGSRLTVL.

The chain uses TRBV6-5 and TRBJ1-2; perhaps TRBD1 as D (6 bases). V was clipped by 5 bases and J by 8 bases, with 15 bases between them. CDR1 is MNHEY, CDR2 SVGAGI, per germline. This CDR3 has 13 amino acids. The CDR3 here is CASSPRGARGYTF. Here the CDR3 DNA reads TGTGCCAGCAGTCCCCGGGGGGCCCGCGGCTACACCTTC.

V and J are TRBV6-5 and TRBJ1-1; TRBD1 agrees at 7 bases. Trimming took 5 bases from V and 5 from J; bases not matched to a gene: 8. Looked up from germline, CDR1 is MNHEY and CDR2 is SVGAGI. The CDR3 has 14 amino acids. The CDR3 here is CASSRDRRDTEAFF. CDR3 DNA sequence: TGTGCCAGCAGTAGGGACAGAAGAGATACTGAAGCTTTCTTT.

The rearrangement links TRBV29-1 to TRBJ1-1; the match to TRBD1 covers 10 bases. CDR3 length equals 13 residues. Germline V lookup: CDR1 SQVTM, CDR2 ANQGSEA. V was clipped by 1 base and J by 7 bases; unmatched bases: 3. In DNA, the CDR3 is TGCAGCGTTGAAGGGACAGGGGGGGGTGAAGCTTTCTTT. Protein: CSVEGTGGGEAFF.